These 3 T cell receptor beta chains originate from one sample sequenced in a study of T cell repertoires in cytomegalovirus infection. TCRdb re-derived calls from the reads in MiXCR, one entry per CDR3 protein. Altogether about 920,000 distinct CDR3 sequences are present, roughly 30% being singletons, with the ten largest covering about an eighth. These receptors have no known antigen. The sequenced sample was cultured CD8+ T cells from PBMCs, obtained from culture after CMV antigen stimulation. Every receptor here comes from a human donor in good health (CMV status not recorded). Some clones in this sample may be carry-over from other donors' samples.

V is TRBV9 and J is TRBJ2-2, with D unresolved. The CDR3 loop spans 14 amino acids. Germline V gene sequence: CDR1 SGDLS, CDR2 YYNGEE. V was clipped by 3 bases and J by 0 bases, with 6 bases between them. Here the CDR3 reads CASSAPSNTGELFF. The CDR3 DNA reads TGTGCCAGCAGCGCCCCTTCGAACACCGGGGAGCTGTTTTTT.

The rearrangement links TRBV28 to TRBJ2-7; 10 nucleotides align to TRBD1. The length of the CDR3 is 15 residues. Looked up from germline, CDR1 is MDHEN and CDR2 is SYDVKM. The ends lost 7 bases at V and 5 bases at J; junction bases unmatched: 11. DNA for the CDR3: TGTGCCAGCACTCCACCGGGACAGGGGATCGACGAGCAGTACGTC. Protein product: CASTPPGQGIDEQYV.

The chain has TRBV12-3 or TRBV12-4 and TRBJ2-2, with TRBD1 matching 7 bases. The CDR3 spans 15 residues. Trimming cost V 10 bases and J 3 bases; bases outside gene matches: 11. This CDR3 is CATSKEQGYTGELFF. CDR3 DNA sequence: TGTGCCACATCTAAGGAACAGGGGTACACCGGGGAGCTGTTTTTT.